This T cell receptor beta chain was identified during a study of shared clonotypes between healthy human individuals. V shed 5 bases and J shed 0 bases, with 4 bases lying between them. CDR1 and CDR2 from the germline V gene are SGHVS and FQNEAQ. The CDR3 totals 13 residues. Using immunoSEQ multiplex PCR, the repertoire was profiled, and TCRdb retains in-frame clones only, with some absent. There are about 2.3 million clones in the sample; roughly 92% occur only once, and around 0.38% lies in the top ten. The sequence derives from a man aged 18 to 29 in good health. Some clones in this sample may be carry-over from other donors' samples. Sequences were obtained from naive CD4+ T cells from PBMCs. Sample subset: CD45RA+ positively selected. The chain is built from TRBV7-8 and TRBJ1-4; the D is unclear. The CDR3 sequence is CASSPPTNEKLFF. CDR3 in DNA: TGTGCCAGCAGCCCACCAACTAATGAAAAACTGTTTTTT.